This TCR beta chain was obtained from a study of Graves' ophthalmopathy and Graves' hyperthyroidism. For repertoire sequencing, the TCR beta CDR3 regions were amplified from RNA transcripts. RT-PCR was first run with HTBI primers, then multiplex PCR in a second round. TCRdb processed the multiplex PCR reads anew with MiXCR; each CDR3 protein has one entry. The sample lists a few hundred thousand distinct CDR3 sequences, approximately 21% seen once, with 35% to 55% in the top ten. The CDR3 totals 15 residues. Germline CDR1 and CDR2: GTSNPN and SVGIG (reference sequence). Trimming pared 2 bases from V and 0 bases from J, leaving 11 bases between.

Material for sequencing was peripheral blood. V gene TRBV30 combines with J gene TRBJ1-3, with no clear D. This receptor was obtained from a woman aged 50 to 60 with Graves' ophthalmopathy. CDR3: CAWSSGSSSGNTIYF. The DNA of the CDR3 is TGTGCCTGGAGTTCCGGGAGTTCCTCTGGAAACACCATATATTTT.